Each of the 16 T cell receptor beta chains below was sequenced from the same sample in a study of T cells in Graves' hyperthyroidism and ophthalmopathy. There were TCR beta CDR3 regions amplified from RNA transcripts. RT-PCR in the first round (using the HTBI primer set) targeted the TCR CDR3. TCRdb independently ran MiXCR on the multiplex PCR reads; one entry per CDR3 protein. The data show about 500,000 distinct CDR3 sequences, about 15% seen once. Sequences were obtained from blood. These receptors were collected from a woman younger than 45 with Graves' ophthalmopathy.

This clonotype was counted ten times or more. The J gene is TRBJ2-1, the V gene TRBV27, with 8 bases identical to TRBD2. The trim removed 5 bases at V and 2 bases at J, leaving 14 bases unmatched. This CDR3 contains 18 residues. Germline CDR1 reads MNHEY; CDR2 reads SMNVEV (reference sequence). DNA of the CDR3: TGTGCCAGCAGTGGCCTAGCGGGCCAAATAAAGACCTACAATGAGCAGTTCTTC. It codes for CASSGLAGQIKTYNEQFF.

CDR3 in DNA: TGCAGTGTTGAGGCGGCGGGAGTGGTTTACGAGCAGTACTTC. Encoded protein: CSVEAAGVVYEQYF. The chain links TRBV20-1 to TRBJ2-7, with 7 bases aligning to TRBD2. Germline CDR1 reads DFQATT; CDR2 reads SNEGSKA (reference sequence). After removal of 7 bases from V and 4 bases from J, the junction contained 13 bases not matched to a gene. There are 14 residues in the CDR3.

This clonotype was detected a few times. DNA of the CDR3: TGTGCCAGCAGTTTACCCCCCGGGACTATAAGAAAAAACATTCAGTACTTC. It translates to CASSLPPGTIRKNIQYF. This chain uses TRBV28 with TRBJ2-4; 7 bases map to TRBD2. Trimming took 2 bases from V and 4 from J; bases not matched to a gene: 11. The CDR3 covers 17 residues. CDR1 is MDHEN and CDR2 is SYDVKM in the germline V gene.

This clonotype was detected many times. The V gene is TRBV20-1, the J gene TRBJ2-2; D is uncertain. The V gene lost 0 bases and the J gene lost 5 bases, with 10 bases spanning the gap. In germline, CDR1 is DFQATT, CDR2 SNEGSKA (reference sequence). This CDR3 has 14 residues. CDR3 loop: CSARDPVRTGELFF. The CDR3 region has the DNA TGCAGTGCTAGAGATCCCGTACGTACCGGGGAGCTGTTTTTT.

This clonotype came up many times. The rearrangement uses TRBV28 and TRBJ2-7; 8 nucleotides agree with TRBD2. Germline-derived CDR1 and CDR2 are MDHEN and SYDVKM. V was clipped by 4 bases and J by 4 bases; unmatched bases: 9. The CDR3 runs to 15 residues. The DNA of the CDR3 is TGTGCCAGCAGTTCCCCTGCTAGCGGGCCTTACGAGCAGTACTTC. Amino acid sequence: CASSSPASGPYEQYF.

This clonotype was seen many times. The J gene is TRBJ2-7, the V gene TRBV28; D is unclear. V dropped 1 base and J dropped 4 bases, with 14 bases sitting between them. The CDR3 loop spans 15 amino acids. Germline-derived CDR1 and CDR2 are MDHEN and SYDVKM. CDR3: CASSLSNAPSYEQYF. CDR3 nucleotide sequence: TGTGCCAGCAGTTTATCGAATGCTCCCTCTTACGAGCAGTACTTC.

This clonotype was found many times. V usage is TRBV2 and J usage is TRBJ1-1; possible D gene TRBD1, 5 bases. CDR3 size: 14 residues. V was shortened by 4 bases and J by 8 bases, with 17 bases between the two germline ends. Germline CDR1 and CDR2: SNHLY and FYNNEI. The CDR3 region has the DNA TGTGCCAGCAGTGGGGGCAGACAATTTTTCGAAGCTTTCTTT. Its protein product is CASSGGRQFFEAFF.

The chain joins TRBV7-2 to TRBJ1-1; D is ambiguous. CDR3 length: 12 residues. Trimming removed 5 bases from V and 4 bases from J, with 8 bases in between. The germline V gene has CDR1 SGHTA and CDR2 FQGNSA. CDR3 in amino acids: CASSPHVTEAFF. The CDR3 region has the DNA TGTGCCAGCAGCCCCCACGTCACTGAAGCTTTCTTT.

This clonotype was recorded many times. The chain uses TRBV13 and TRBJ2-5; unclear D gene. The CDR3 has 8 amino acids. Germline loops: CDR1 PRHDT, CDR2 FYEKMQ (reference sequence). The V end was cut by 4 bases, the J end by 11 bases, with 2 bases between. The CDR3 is CASSYQYF. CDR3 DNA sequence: TGTGCCAGCAGCTATCAGTACTTC.

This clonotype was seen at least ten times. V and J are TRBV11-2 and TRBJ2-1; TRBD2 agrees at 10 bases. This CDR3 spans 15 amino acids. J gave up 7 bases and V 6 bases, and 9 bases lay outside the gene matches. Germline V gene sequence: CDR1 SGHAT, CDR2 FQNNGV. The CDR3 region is CASRQLAGPLNEQFF. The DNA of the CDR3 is TGTGCCAGCAGACAACTAGCGGGACCCCTTAATGAGCAGTTCTTC.

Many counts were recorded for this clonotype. CDR3 residues: CASSPLPGEETQYF. The CDR3 DNA reads TGTGCCAGCAGCCCCCTCCCTGGAGAAGAGACCCAGTACTTC. The chain uses TRBV28 and TRBJ2-5; no firm D call. This CDR3 comprises 14 residues. Germline-derived CDR1 and CDR2 are MDHEN and SYDVKM. The V and J ends lost 6 bases and 3 bases respectively, with 14 bases between them.

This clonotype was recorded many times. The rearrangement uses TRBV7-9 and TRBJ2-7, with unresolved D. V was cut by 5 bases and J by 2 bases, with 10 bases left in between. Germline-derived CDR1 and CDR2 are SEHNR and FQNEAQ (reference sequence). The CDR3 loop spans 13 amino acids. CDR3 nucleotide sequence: TGTGCCAGCAGCGTGGACCCAGCCTACGAGCAGTACTTC. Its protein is CASSVDPAYEQYF.

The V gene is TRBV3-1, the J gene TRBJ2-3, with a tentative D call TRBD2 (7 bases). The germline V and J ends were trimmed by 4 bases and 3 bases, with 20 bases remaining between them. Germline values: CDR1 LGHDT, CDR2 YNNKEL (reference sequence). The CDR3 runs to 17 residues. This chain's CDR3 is CASSRESAGAGTDTQYF. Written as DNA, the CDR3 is TGTGCCAGCAGCCGAGAGTCGGCGGGGGCGGGAACAGATACGCAGTATTTT.

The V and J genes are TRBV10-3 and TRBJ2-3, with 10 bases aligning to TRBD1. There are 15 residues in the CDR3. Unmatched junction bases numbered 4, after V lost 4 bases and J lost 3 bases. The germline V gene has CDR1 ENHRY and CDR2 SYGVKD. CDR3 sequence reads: CAISAPGQGTDTQYF. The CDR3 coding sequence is TGTGCCATCAGTGCACCGGGACAGGGGACAGATACGCAGTATTTT.

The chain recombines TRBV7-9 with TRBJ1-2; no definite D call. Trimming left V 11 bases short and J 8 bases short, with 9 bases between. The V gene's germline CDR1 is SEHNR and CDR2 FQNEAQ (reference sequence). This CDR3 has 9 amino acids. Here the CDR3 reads CAASDGYTF. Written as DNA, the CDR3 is TGTGCCGCTTCGGACGGCTACACCTTC.

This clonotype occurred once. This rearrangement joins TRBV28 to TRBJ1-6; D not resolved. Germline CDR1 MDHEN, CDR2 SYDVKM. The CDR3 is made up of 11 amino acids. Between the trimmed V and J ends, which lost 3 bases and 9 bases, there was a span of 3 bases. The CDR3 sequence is CASSLTSPLHF. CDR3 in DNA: TGTGCCAGCAGTTTGACTTCACCCCTCCACTTT.